The entry below describes one TCR beta chain. This record belongs to a study of beta chain features in type 1 diabetes. Trimming took 2 bases from V and 2 from J; bases not matched to a gene: 8. Per germline, CDR1 SGHAT and CDR2 FQNNGV. The CDR3 is 19 amino acids. Sequenced material consisted of expressed TCRB transcripts (all of the isolated RNA was reverse transcribed). The table came from immunoSEQ multiplex PCR; TCRdb's copy has only in-frame clones and leaves some out. The sample holds hundreds of thousands of clones, approximately 70% seen once. The sample taken for sequencing was naive CD4+ T cells from blood. The rearrangement links TRBV11-2 to TRBJ2-1; 14 positions agree with TRBD2. The sequence was collected from a young man in good health. CDR3 sequence: CASSLLGTSGSRTYNEQFF. CDR3 DNA sequence: TGTGCCAGCAGCTTACTAGGGACTAGCGGGAGTAGAACCTACAATGAGCAGTTCTTC.